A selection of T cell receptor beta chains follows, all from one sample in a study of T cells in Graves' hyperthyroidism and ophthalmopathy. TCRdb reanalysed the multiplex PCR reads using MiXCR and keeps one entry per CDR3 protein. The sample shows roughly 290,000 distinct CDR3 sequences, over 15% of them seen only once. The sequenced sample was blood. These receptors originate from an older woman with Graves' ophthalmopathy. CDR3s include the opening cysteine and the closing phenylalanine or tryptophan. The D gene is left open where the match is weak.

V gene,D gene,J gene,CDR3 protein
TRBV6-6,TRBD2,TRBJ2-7,CASSYSTGGSYEQYF
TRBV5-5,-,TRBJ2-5,CASSPHGGRVFSETQYF
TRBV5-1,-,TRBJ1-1,CASSPGPRWNTEAFF
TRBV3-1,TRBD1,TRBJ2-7,CASSQPGTGTYEQYF
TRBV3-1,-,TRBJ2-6,CASSQDKGVGANVLTF
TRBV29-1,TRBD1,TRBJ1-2,CSVAGTGNYGYTF
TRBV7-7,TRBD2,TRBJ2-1,CASSLAGLAGTNEQFF
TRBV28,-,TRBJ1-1,CASSPPHLGSYHTEAFF
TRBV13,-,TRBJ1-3,CASSWLDSRSGNTIYF
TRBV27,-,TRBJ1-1,CASSGRRNTEAFF
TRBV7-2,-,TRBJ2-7,CASSLAGVTGRDEQYF
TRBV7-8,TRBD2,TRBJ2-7,CASSLTRATSGAYEQYF
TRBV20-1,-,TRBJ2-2,CSPSEYTGELFF
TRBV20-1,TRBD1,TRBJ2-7,CSALRTGVTSFYEQYF
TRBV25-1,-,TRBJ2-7,CASSELISYEQYF
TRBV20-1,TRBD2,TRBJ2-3,CSARAGGPSDTQYF
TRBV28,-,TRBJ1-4,CASSPDRWKGKLFF